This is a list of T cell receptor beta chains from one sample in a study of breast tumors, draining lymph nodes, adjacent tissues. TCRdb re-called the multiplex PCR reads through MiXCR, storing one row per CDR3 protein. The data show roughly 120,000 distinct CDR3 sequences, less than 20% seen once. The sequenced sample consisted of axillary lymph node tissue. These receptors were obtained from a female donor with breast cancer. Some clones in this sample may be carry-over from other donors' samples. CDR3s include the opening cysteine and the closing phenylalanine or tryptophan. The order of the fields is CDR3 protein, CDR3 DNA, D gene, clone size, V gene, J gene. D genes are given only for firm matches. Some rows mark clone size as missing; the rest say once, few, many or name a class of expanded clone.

CDR3: CSAQELGPRNTIYF
DNA: TGCAGTGCTCAGGAGTTGGGTCCAAGAAACACCATATATTTT
D: .
size: many
V: TRBV20-1
J: TRBJ1-3

CDR3: CASTFGTASGANVLTF
DNA: TGTGCCAGCACCTTCGGGACAGCCTCTGGGGCCAACGTCCTGACTTTC
D: TRBD1
size: many
V: TRBV2
J: TRBJ2-6

CDR3: CASSGGGSSPLHF
DNA: TGTGCCAGCTCCGGAGGGGGTTCTTCACCCCTCCACTTT
D: .
size: many
V: TRBV12-3/TRBV12-4
J: TRBJ1-6

CDR3: CASSESQRRGREQFF
DNA: TGCGCCAGCAGTGAGTCGCAGCGCCGGGGACGTGAGCAGTTCTTC
D: .
size: many
V: TRBV10-1
J: TRBJ2-1

CDR3: CASGHDSGGYGYTF
DNA: TGTGCCAGCGGCCACGACTCGGGAGGCTATGGCTACACCTTC
D: .
size: .
V: TRBV3-1
J: TRBJ1-2

CDR3: CASSLGPGTEAFF
DNA: TGTGCCAGCAGCTTGGGCCCCGGGACAGAAGCTTTCTTT
D: .
size: .
V: TRBV5-4
J: TRBJ1-1

CDR3: CASSNSDSPYEQYF
DNA: TGTGCCAGCAGTAACTCTGACAGCCCCTACGAGCAGTACTTC
D: .
size: few
V: TRBV6-5
J: TRBJ2-7

CDR3: CSARDLVGSGANVLTF
DNA: TGCAGTGCTAGAGATCTTGTCGGGTCTGGGGCCAACGTCCTGACTTTC
D: .
size: many
V: TRBV20-1
J: TRBJ2-6

CDR3: CASWGTGNSGNTIYF
DNA: TGTGCCAGCTGGGGGACAGGCAACTCTGGAAACACCATATATTTT
D: TRBD1
size: many
V: TRBV25-1
J: TRBJ1-3

CDR3: CASSVVGGEGTGELFF
DNA: TGTGCCAGCAGCGTAGTTGGAGGGGAGGGAACCGGGGAGCTGTTTTTT
D: TRBD2
size: many
V: TRBV9
J: TRBJ2-2

CDR3: CASSPLAASGGSSTDTQYF
DNA: TGTGCCAGCTCACCATTGGCGGCTAGCGGGGGCTCTAGCACAGATACGCAGTATTTT
D: TRBD2
size: .
V: TRBV18
J: TRBJ2-3

CDR3: CASSELEGQLYEQYF
DNA: TGTGCCAGCAGTGAATTAGAAGGACAACTCTACGAGCAGTACTTC
D: .
size: many
V: TRBV6-1
J: TRBJ2-7

CDR3: CASSRMGQDYEQYF
DNA: TGTGCCAGCAGTCGAATGGGACAGGACTACGAGCAGTACTTC
D: TRBD1
size: many
V: TRBV6-2/TRBV6-3
J: TRBJ2-7

CDR3: CASSIPSGTGTDTQYF
DNA: TGTGCCAGTAGTATCCCCTCAGGGACGGGCACAGATACGCAGTATTTT
D: .
size: .
V: TRBV19
J: TRBJ2-3

CDR3: CASSEYPGEQFF
DNA: TGTGCCAGCAGTGAATACCCCGGTGAGCAGTTCTTC
D: .
size: few
V: TRBV25-1
J: TRBJ2-1

CDR3: CATSDRRGGSNQPQHF
DNA: TGTGCCACCAGTGATCGCAGGGGTGGGAGCAATCAGCCCCAGCATTTT
D: .
size: many
V: TRBV24-1
J: TRBJ1-5

CDR3: CATSRGQGGVHEQYF
DNA: TGTGCCACCAGCAGAGGCCAGGGGGGTGTTCACGAGCAGTACTTC
D: .
size: many
V: TRBV15
J: TRBJ2-7

CDR3: CASSPGPGTSGIEQFF
DNA: TGTGCCAGCAGCCCCGGTCCCGGGACTAGCGGGATTGAGCAGTTCTTC
D: TRBD2
size: many
V: TRBV5-6
J: TRBJ2-1

CDR3: CASSLEDGFSYEQYF
DNA: TGTGCCAGCAGCTTAGAGGATGGGTTTTCCTACGAGCAGTACTTC
D: .
size: many
V: TRBV7-2
J: TRBJ2-7

CDR3: CASSDDRHEKLFF
DNA: TGTGCCAGCAGTGATGACAGACATGAAAAACTGTTTTTT
D: .
size: many
V: TRBV2
J: TRBJ1-4

CDR3: CATSDLTGPIDTQYF
DNA: TGTGCCACCAGTGACCTGACAGGACCGATAGATACGCAGTATTTT
D: .
size: many
V: TRBV24-1
J: TRBJ2-3

CDR3: CSASAGQAKTEAFF
DNA: TGCAGCGCATCGGCGGGACAGGCGAAAACTGAAGCTTTCTTT
D: TRBD1
size: few
V: TRBV29-1
J: TRBJ1-1